One sample yielded the 20 T cell receptor beta chains listed below, sequenced in a study of cytomegalovirus exposure and HLA in healthy donors. PCR primers comprised 60 Vbeta and 13 Jbeta primers. Method: immunoSEQ multiplex PCR; TCRdb's copy keeps in-frame clones and lacks some. The table shows about 110,000 clones, with about 70% occurring only once. The sample comprised PBMCs. Receptors originate from a man aged 45-65 years in good health and CMV-seropositive.

This clone was recorded a few times. V is TRBV7-2 and J is TRBJ2-3, with 7 positions matching TRBD1. The germline CDR1 and CDR2 sequences are SGHTA and FQGNSA. After removal of 5 bases from V and 0 bases from J, the junction contained 5 bases not matched to a gene. The CDR3 consists of 15 residues. CDR3 nucleotides: TGTGCCAGCAGCCGAACAGGGGAGAGCACAGATACGCAGTATTTT. As protein: CASSRTGESTDTQYF.

This chain connects TRBV29-1 to TRBJ2-5; the D is unclear. The J call may be in error: the DNA end matches TRBJ2-7 better. The CDR3 extends over 13 amino acids. Germline assignment: CDR1 SQVTM and CDR2 ANQGSEA. CDR3 sequence (DNA): TGCAGCGTCCCCTGGGCTCTGACCTACGAGCAGTACTTC. This translates into CSVPWALTYEQYF.

In its sample, this clone was seen a few times. This chain's CDR3 is CASSFWGPGTGELFF. CDR3 nucleotide sequence: TGCGCCAGCAGCTTTTGGGGGCCGGGGACCGGGGAGCTGTTTTTT. The chain carries TRBV5-1 and TRBJ2-2, with D possibly being TRBD1 (6 bases). CDR1 is SGHRS, CDR2 YFSETQ, per germline. The CDR3 spans 15 residues. With 2 bases removed from V and 5 bases from J, the gap between germline ends came to 13 bases.

The rearrangement uses TRBV7-2 and TRBJ2-3; TRBD2 might be the D (7 bases). The CDR3 extends over 15 amino acids. Trimming took off 0 bases at V and 7 bases at J, with 14 bases between the two ends. CDR1 is SGHTA and CDR2 is FQGNSA in the germline V gene. The CDR3 is CASSLAGGAVNTQYF. CDR3 sequence (DNA): TGTGCCAGCAGCTTAGCAGGGGGGGCAGTGAATACGCAGTATTTT.

The rearrangement uses TRBV2 and TRBJ2-2; the D gene is possibly TRBD2 (5 bases). The germline V gene has CDR1 SNHLY and CDR2 FYNNEI. V dropped 6 bases and J dropped 1 base, with 15 bases sitting between them. The CDR3 runs 16 residues. CDR3 DNA sequence: TGTGCCAGCAGCGAAAAGAGGGCAGAGAACACCGGGGAGCTGTTTTTT. Translating gives CASSEKRAENTGELFF.

The chain couples TRBV27 to TRBJ2-7; 10 bases fit TRBD2. Germline V lookup: CDR1 MNHEY, CDR2 SMNVEV (reference sequence). Unmatched junction bases numbered 14, after V lost 1 base and J lost 5 bases. The CDR3 covers 18 residues. The CDR3 DNA is TGTGCCAGCAGTTTATTCGTTAACGAGGGACTAGCGAGCCACGAGCAGTACTTC. Residues: CASSLFVNEGLASHEQYF.

The chain recombines TRBV5-4 with TRBJ1-4; TRBD1 agrees at 8 bases. CDR1 and CDR2 (germline): SGHNT, YYREEE (reference sequence). This CDR3 contains 17 residues. V trimming: 4 bases; J trimming: 4 bases; junction bases outside the gene matches: 12. This CDR3 reads CASSLRTTGDGNEKLFF. CDR3 bases: TGTGCCAGCAGCCTACGTACGACAGGGGATGGTAATGAAAAACTGTTTTTT.

CDR3 region: CASSLWAPGKNTIYF. In DNA form, the CDR3 reads TGTGCCAGCAGCTTGTGGGCCCCCGGGAAGAACACCATATATTTT. This sequence joins TRBV5-8 and TRBJ1-3; D is unresolved. The CDR3 has 15 amino acids. Germline V gene sequence: CDR1 SGHTS, CDR2 YDEGEE. Trimming took off 1 base at V and 7 bases at J, with 15 bases between the two ends.

V and J are TRBV5-6 and TRBJ1-5; D perhaps matches TRBD1 (5 bases). The ends were cut back, 4 bases at V and 7 bases at J, with 24 bases in the middle. Germline V gene lookup returns CDR1 SGHDT and CDR2 YYEEEE. The CDR3 totals 17 residues. DNA of the CDR3: TGTGCCAGCAGCCCTAGAAGGGACTTGGGGAAGAGACAGCCCCAGCATTTT. Translating it yields CASSPRRDLGKRQPQHF.

The J gene is TRBJ1-1, the V gene TRBV7-8; the D is unclear. This CDR3 region has 13 residues. Trimming removed 5 bases from V and 4 bases from J, with 11 bases in between. Per germline, CDR1 SGHVS and CDR2 FQNEAQ. CDR3 nucleotide sequence: TGTGCCAGCAGCGTCAACCGGTTCACTGAAGCTTTCTTT. Translating gives CASSVNRFTEAFF.

The rearrangement joins TRBV12-5 to TRBJ2-5; maybe TRBD2 (6 bases). The CDR3 covers 17 residues. Germline V lookup: CDR1 LGHNT, CDR2 FRNRAP. Deletions cut 1 base from V and 2 bases from J, with 17 bases between. CDR3 bases: TGTGCTAGTGGTTTGGCGCCGGGACTCCGCCAACAAGAGACCCAGTACTTC. This encodes CASGLAPGLRQQETQYF.

The rearrangement uses TRBV4-1 and TRBJ2-1; TRBD1 aligns across 9 bases. Germline values: CDR1 MGHRA, CDR2 YSYEKL. The CDR3 runs to 17 residues. The V gene end was trimmed by 0 bases and the J gene end by 0 bases; junction bases not matched to a gene: 3. The chain's CDR3 is CASSQDLGQGSYNEQFF. The CDR3 region has the DNA TGCGCCAGCAGCCAAGATCTGGGACAGGGCTCCTACAATGAGCAGTTCTTC.

The J gene is TRBJ1-1, the V gene TRBV7-3, with D tentatively TRBD1 (5 bases). The CDR3 sequence is 13 residues long. The V end lost 4 bases, the J end lost 10 bases, and 16 bases lay between the germline ends. Germline values: CDR1 SGHTA, CDR2 FQGTGA. The CDR3 DNA reads TGTGCCAGCAGCTCCAGGGACGGGAGGGGAGCTTTCTTT. Residues: CASSSRDGRGAFF.

The chain employs TRBV10-3 and TRBJ1-1, with 7 bases fitting TRBD1. CDR3 length: 12 residues. The V segment lost 2 bases and the J segment 10 bases; nucleotides outside the gene matches: 4. Germline-derived CDR1 and CDR2 are ENHRY and SYGVKD. Here the CDR3 DNA reads TGTGCCATCAGTGAGAGGGGGCAGCGAGCTTTCTTT. Translating it yields CAISERGQRAFF.

The rearrangement joins TRBV7-9 to TRBJ2-7, with TRBD1 matching over 8 bases. CDR1 and CDR2 from the germline V gene are SEHNR and FQNEAQ (reference sequence). CDR3 length equals 15 residues. With V trimmed by 0 bases and J by 2 bases, 3 bases remained unmatched. Here the CDR3 DNA reads TGTGCCAGCAGCTTAGCGGACAGGGCAGCCTACGAGCAGTACTTC. The encoded protein is CASSLADRAAYEQYF.

J is TRBJ1-6 and V is TRBV28; a possible D gene is TRBD1 (5 bases). The CDR3 has 14 amino acids. The V gene lost 7 bases and the J gene lost 6 bases, with 13 bases spanning the gap. Germline CDR1 reads MDHEN; CDR2 reads SYDVKM. The CDR3: CASTPGTFNSPLHF. As DNA, the CDR3 is TGTGCCAGCACCCCCGGGACTTTTAATTCACCCCTCCACTTT. Using reference TRBV28 and TRBJ1-6 for the parts outside the CDR3, the full variable domain is DVKVTQSSRYLVKRTGEKVFLECVQDMDHENMFWYRQDPGLGLRLIYFSYDVKMKEKGDIPEGYSVSREKKERFSLILESASTNQTSMYLCASTPGTFNSPLHFGNGTRLTVT.

This sequence joins TRBV30 and TRBJ2-4; 7 nucleotides match TRBD2. The CDR3 runs 18 residues. From germline, CDR1 is GTSNPN and CDR2 SVGIG (reference sequence). V trimming: 3 bases; J trimming: 1 base; junction bases outside the gene matches: 15. CDR3 coding DNA: TGTGCCTGGAGGGGTGACGGGAGGACGGGTCAGGCCAAAAACATTCAGTACTTC. The encoded protein is CAWRGDGRTGQAKNIQYF.

This chain uses TRBV2 with TRBJ1-6; D gene unclear. The CDR3 is 15 residues long. V lost 3 bases to trimming and J lost 4 bases, with 10 bases between them. Germline V gene data show CDR1 as SNHLY and CDR2 as FYNNEI. CDR3 nucleotides: TGTGCCAGCAGTGATTCGAACAGTTATAATTCACCCCTCCACTTT. This encodes CASSDSNSYNSPLHF.

The sample holds a few counts of this clone. V usage is TRBV11-3 and J usage is TRBJ2-3, with 12 bases matching TRBD2. This CDR3 is built from 16 residues. Germline V gene sequence: CDR1 SGHNT, CDR2 YENEEA. The ends lost 5 bases at V and 4 bases at J; junction bases unmatched: 7. This CDR3 is CASSPGLAGTADTQYF. CDR3 DNA sequence: TGTGCCAGCAGCCCTGGACTAGCGGGAACGGCAGATACGCAGTATTTT. Full variable domain (rest looked up from reference TRBV11-3 and TRBJ2-3): EAGVVQSPRYKIIEKKQPVAFWCNPISGHNTLYWYLQNLGQGPELLIRYENEEAVDDSQLPKDRFSAERLKGVDSTLKIQPAELGDSAVYLCASSPGLAGTADTQYFGPGTRLTVL.

The chain has TRBV4-2 and TRBJ1-3, with TRBD1 matching over 7 bases. V was pared by 4 bases and J by 0 bases, with 9 bases of the junction left unmatched. CDR1 is LGHNA, CDR2 YNFKEQ, per germline. The CDR3 loop spans 17 amino acids. As DNA, the CDR3 is TGTGCCAGCAGCCCCCACAGGGGTGAGGACTCTGGAAACACCATATATTTT. Its protein is CASSPHRGEDSGNTIYF.